The sequence of this T cell receptor beta chain was determined in a study of cytomegalovirus exposure and HLA in healthy donors. Both 60 Vbeta primers and 13 Jbeta primers went into the PCR. This table comes from immunoSEQ multiplex PCR, and its TCRdb copy is limited to in-frame clones, with some not included. The table records around 160,000 clones, 70% to 80% of them present only once. Material: PBMCs. The clonotype comes from a male donor in good health and CMV-seronegative.

Here the CDR3 reads CASSLSQLGNEQFF. The CDR3 coding sequence is TGTGCCAGCAGCTTGTCCCAACTAGGCAATGAGCAGTTCTTC. This chain joins TRBV5-5 and TRBJ2-1; TRBD2 might be the D (5 bases). Germline CDR1 SGHKS, CDR2 YYEKEE (reference sequence). V lost 1 base and J lost 6, with 11 bases in between. The CDR3 runs to 14 residues.